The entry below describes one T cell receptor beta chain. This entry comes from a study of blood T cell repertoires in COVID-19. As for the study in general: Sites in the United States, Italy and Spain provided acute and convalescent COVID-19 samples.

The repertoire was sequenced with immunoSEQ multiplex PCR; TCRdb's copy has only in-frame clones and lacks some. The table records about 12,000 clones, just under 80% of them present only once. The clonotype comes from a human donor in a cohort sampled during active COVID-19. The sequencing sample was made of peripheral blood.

The chain's CDR3 is CASGTGGYEQYF. As DNA, the CDR3 is TGTGCCTCCGGGACAGGGGGTTACGAGCAGTACTTC. This chain uses TRBV27 with TRBJ2-7, with TRBD1 matching over 11 bases. CDR1 is MNHEY, CDR2 SMNVEV, per germline (reference sequence). J lost 4 bases, V lost 11 bases, and 4 bases had no gene match. CDR3 length: 12 amino acids.